Listed here is a single T cell receptor beta chain. There are 13 residues in the CDR3. Trimming left V 6 bases short and J 2 bases short, with 10 bases between. Per the germline V gene, CDR1 is GTSNPN and CDR2 is SVGIG (reference sequence). The data stem from a study of blood T cell repertoires in COVID-19. Across the whole study: Both acute and convalescent COVID-19 samples were obtained from the United States, Italy and Spain. Sources were T cells, B-cell-depleted T cells, or PBMCs; the material itself was cDNA or gDNA.

In the authors' methods: Nucleated cell number was recorded as an estimate derived from reference gene primer amplification. Repertoires were generated with immunoSEQ multiplex PCR, while TCRdb's copy carries only in-frame clones and drops some. V, J and clone size were drawn from that table, and D and trimming were deduced from the DNA. The table lists around 270,000 clones, approximately 86% of them singletons. The J gene is TRBJ1-4, the V gene TRBV30; possible D gene TRBD1, 5 bases. The source material was peripheral blood. The sequence was collected from a man between 25 and 39 years old with active or convalescent COVID-19. CDR3 nucleotide sequence: TGTGCCTGCCGACAGACGACTAATGAAAAACTGTTTTTT. As protein: CACRQTTNEKLFF.